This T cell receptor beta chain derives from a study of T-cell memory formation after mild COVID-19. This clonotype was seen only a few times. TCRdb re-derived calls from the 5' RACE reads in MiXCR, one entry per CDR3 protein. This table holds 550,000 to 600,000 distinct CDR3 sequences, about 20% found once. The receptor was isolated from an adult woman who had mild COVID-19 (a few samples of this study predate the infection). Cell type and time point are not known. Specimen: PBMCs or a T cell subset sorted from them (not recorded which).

The CDR3: CSVAGGEQYF. The CDR3 nucleotides are TGCAGCGTTGCAGGGGGCGAGCAGTACTTC. The J gene is TRBJ2-7, the V gene TRBV29-1; 7 nucleotides agree with TRBD1. Germline-derived CDR1 and CDR2 are SQVTM and ANQGSEA. J was trimmed by 6 bases and V by 4 bases; bases with no gene match: 0. The CDR3 extends over 10 amino acids.